This T cell receptor beta chain was retrieved from a study of blood T cell repertoires in COVID-19. Study as a whole: PBMCs, B-cell-depleted T cells, or T cells provided the cDNA or gDNA that made up the material.

The Seattle site enrolled patients during active infection and followed them longitudinally. The V gene lost 0 bases and the J gene lost 2 bases, with 10 bases spanning the gap. The CDR3 has 15 amino acids. Germline V lookup: CDR1 SGHRS, CDR2 YFSETQ. Methods used by the authors: Using reference gene primer amplification, nucleated cell counts were estimated. Sequenced by immunoSEQ multiplex PCR; TCRdb stores in-frame clones only, minus some. The V and J calls and clone size come from that table; D and trimming were worked out from the DNA. The sample consists of around 400,000 clones, about 90% of them appearing once.

The sample comprised peripheral blood. The TCR comes from a woman in her sixties with COVID-19, enrolled during active disease. The J gene is TRBJ2-3, the V gene TRBV5-1; no firm D call. CDR3 sequence: CASSLARPNTDTQYF. The CDR3 coding sequence is TGCGCCAGCAGCTTGGCTAGACCGAACACAGATACGCAGTATTTT.